This T cell receptor beta chain was identified in a study of blood T cells in healthy people across ages. Turning to the study itself: Through template switching, about one barcoded beta molecule was captured per two T cells, as measured in model experiments. Regarding the study as a whole: No conclusive comparison of naive versus antigen-experienced cells was possible with unsorted PBMCs. The recorded TCR beta diversity per million T cells decreased in a roughly linear manner with age.

Concerning this clonotype itself: Its antigen is as yet unknown. One end of the junction fails to match germline, which may point to a read error.

The CDR3 spans 13 residues. CDR1 is MNHEY, CDR2 SMNVEV, per germline (reference sequence). Sample-barcoded 5' priming and a J-beta primer mix drove a second PCR of about 6 to 12 cycles. Unique molecular identifiers of 12 random nucleotides labeled each cDNA. TCRdb used MiXCR to reprocess the 5' RACE reads, holding one entry per CDR3 protein. The repertoire holds approximately 880,000 distinct CDR3 sequences, with about 44% as singletons. The receptor was derived from a man younger than 45 in good health. Input material: blood. The chain couples TRBV27 to TRBJ2-5, with a possible D match to TRBD2 (6 bases). CDR3 DNA: TGTGCCAGCAGTGTATCCAGCGGGTACGGGCAGTACTTC. Its translation: CASSVSSGYGQYF.